This TCR beta chain was captured in a study of shared clonotypes between healthy human individuals. The repertoire was sequenced with immunoSEQ multiplex PCR; TCRdb's copy has only in-frame clones and lacks some. The table shows about half a million clones, with approximately 71% occurring only once. The sample holds many counts of this clone. The antigen is not known. This sample also contains other DNA sequences that code for the same CDR3. The V gene's germline CDR1 is MDHEN and CDR2 SYDVKM. Trimming took 6 bases from V and 9 from J, leaving 12 bases between them. The CDR3 has 12 amino acids. Study findings and constraints: Sample collection involved blood only; tissue repertoires are likely different.

Sequenced sample: PBMCs. This TCR was recovered from a woman in her thirties or forties in good health. Some clones in this sample may be carry-over from other donors' samples. The chain is built from TRBV28 and TRBJ1-5, with D unclear. As DNA, the CDR3 is TGTGCCAGCAGGGATCAGGTAGGGCCCCAGCATTTT. Residues: CASRDQVGPQHF.